These 5 T cell receptor beta chains were sequenced from one sample in a study of blood T cell repertoires in COVID-19. Only in-frame clones appear in the TCRdb table, and some are missing; sequencing was by immunoSEQ multiplex PCR. Among 100,000 to 150,000 clones, about four fifths were seen once, and the ten largest hold roughly 15%. Source material: peripheral blood. The receptors stem from a woman in her forties or fifties with acute or convalescent COVID-19.

Only a few counts were recorded for this clone. The chain combines TRBV5-6 with TRBJ1-2; perhaps TRBD1 as D (5 bases). The CDR3 spans 14 residues. The V gene lost 0 bases and the J gene lost 8 bases, with 14 bases spanning the gap. The V gene's germline CDR1 is SGHDT and CDR2 YYEEEE. CDR3 region: CASSLAGRGQGYTF. The CDR3, as DNA: TGTGCCAGCAGCTTGGCCGGGCGGGGCCAAGGCTACACCTTC.

The CDR3 coding sequence is TGTGCCAGCAGGGAACAGGACTATGGCTACACCTTC. Protein: CASREQDYGYTF. J is TRBJ1-2 and V is TRBV28, with D possibly matching TRBD1 (5 bases). The CDR3 sequence is 12 residues long. V gave up 6 bases and J gave up 3 bases, with 8 bases separating them. From germline, CDR1 is MDHEN and CDR2 SYDVKM.

This chain connects TRBV12-3 or TRBV12-4 to TRBJ2-4; tentatively, D is TRBD2 (6 bases). With 10 bases removed from V and 7 bases from J, the gap between germline ends came to 17 bases. This CDR3 region has 13 residues. DNA of the CDR3: TGTGCCACCGGGACTTCCGTCGAGAACATTCAGTACTTC. Translating gives CATGTSVENIQYF.

The J gene is TRBJ1-5, the V gene TRBV19, with TRBD1 identical over 8 bases. Germline-derived CDR1 and CDR2 are LNHDA and SQIVND (reference sequence). Losses at the gene ends were 4 bases for V and 2 bases for J; bases not matched to a gene: 7. The CDR3 is 16 residues long. In nucleotides, the CDR3 is TGTGCCAGTAGTACCGACAGGGGCCGTCGCAATCAGCCCCAGCATTTT. This codes for CASSTDRGRRNQPQHF.

The V call is TRBV24-1, the J call TRBJ2-1; 11 nucleotides line up with TRBD2. The J segment lost 5 bases and the V segment lost 6 bases, leaving 8 bases of the junction unmatched. The CDR3 length is 16 residues. Germline CDR1 and CDR2: KGHDR and SFDVKD. The CDR3 DNA reads as TGTGCCACCAGTCCTACTAGCGGGGGTCCGGACAATGAGCAGTTCTTC. Amino acid sequence: CATSPTSGGPDNEQFF.